This T cell receptor beta chain was identified during a study of T cell repertoires in ileal Crohn's disease. Study-level background: At surgery, 35% to 40% of patients smoked, with median disease duration 7.9 years. Surgery for a complication: stricturing in 61%, penetrating in about 40%. Per sample, 400 to 550 nanograms of biopsy DNA were TCRB immunosequenced.

Time point given: inflamed ileum from the surgical specimen. Germline-derived CDR1 and CDR2 are SQVTM and ANQGSEA. V was trimmed by 4 bases and J by 2 bases, leaving 10 bases between them. The CDR3 is made up of 13 amino acids. Data came from immunoSEQ multiplex PCR; TCRdb stores just in-frame clones and leaves some out. The data hold 15,000 or so clones, with less than 85% observed a single time. The sequenced material came from ileal tissue. The TCR comes from an adult with Crohn's disease. V is TRBV29-1 and J is TRBJ2-3, with D hard to call. The CDR3 protein is CSVGPYNTDTQYF. DNA for the CDR3: TGCAGCGTTGGGCCGTACAACACAGATACGCAGTATTTT.